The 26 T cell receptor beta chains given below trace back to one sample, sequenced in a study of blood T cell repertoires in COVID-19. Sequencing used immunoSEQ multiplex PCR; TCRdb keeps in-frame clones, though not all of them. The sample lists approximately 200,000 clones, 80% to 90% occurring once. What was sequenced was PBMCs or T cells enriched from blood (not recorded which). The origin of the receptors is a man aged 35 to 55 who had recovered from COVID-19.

The CDR3 reads CASSQGDPRFEQYF. CDR3 DNA sequence: TGTGCCAGCAGCCAGGGGGACCCCCGTTTCGAGCAGTACTTC. The chain combines TRBV7-9 with TRBJ2-7; 7 bases map to TRBD1. The CDR3 length is 14 residues. Unmatched junction bases numbered 10, after V lost 5 bases and J lost 6 bases. Germline V CDR1 and CDR2: SEHNR, FQNEAQ (reference sequence).

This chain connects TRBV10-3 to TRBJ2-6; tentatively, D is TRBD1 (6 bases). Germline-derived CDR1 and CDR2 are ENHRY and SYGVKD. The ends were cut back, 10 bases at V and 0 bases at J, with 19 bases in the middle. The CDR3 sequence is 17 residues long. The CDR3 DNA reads TGTGCCACCGCTGAGGATGACAGGTTCTCTGGGGCCAACGTCCTGACTTTC. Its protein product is CATAEDDRFSGANVLTF.

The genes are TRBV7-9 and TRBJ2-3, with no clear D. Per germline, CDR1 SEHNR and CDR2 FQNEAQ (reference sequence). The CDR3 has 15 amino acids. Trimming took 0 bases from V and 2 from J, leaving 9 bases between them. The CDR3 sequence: CASSLARGYTDTQYF. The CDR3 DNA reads TGTGCCAGCAGCTTAGCGCGCGGCTACACAGATACGCAGTATTTT.

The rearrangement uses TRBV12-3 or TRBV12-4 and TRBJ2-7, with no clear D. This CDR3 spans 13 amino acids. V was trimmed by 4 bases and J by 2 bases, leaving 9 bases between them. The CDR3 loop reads CASSYLPTYEQYF. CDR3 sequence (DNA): TGTGCCAGCAGTTATCTACCAACCTACGAGCAGTACTTC.

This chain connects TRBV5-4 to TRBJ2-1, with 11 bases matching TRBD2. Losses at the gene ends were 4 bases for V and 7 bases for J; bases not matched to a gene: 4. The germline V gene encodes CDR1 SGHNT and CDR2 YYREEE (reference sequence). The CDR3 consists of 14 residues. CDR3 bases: TGTGCCAGCAGCCCTAGCGGGAGGATTAATGAGCAGTTCTTC. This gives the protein CASSPSGRINEQFF. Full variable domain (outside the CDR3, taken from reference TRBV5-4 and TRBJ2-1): ETGVTQSPTHLIKTRGQQVTLRCSSQSGHNTVSWYQQALGQGPQFIFQYYREEENGRGNFPPRFSGLQFPNYSSELNVNALELDDSALYLCASSPSGRINEQFFGPGTRLTVL.

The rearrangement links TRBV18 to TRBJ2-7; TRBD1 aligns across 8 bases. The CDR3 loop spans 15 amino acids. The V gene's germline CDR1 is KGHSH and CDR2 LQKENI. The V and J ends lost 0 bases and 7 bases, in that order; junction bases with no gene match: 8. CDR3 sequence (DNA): TGTGCCAGCTCACCACCAGCAGGGGGCAATGGGGAGCAGTACTTC. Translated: CASSPPAGGNGEQYF.

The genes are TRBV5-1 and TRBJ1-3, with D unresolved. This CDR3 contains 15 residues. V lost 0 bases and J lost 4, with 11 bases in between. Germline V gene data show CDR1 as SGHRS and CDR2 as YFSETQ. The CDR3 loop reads CASSLGGPLGNTIYF. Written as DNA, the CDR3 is TGCGCCAGCAGCTTGGGCGGGCCTCTGGGAAACACCATATATTTT.

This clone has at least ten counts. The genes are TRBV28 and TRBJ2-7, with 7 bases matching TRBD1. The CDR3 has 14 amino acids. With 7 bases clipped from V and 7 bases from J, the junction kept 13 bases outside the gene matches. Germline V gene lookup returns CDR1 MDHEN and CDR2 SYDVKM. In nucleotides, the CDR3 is TGTGCCAGCACAATCGGGACAGCCTTACAAGAGCAGTACTTC. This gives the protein CASTIGTALQEQYF.

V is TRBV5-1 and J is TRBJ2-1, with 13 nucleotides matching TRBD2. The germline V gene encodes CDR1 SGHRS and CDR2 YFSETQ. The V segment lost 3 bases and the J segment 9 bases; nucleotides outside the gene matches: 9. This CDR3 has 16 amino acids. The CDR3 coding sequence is TGCGCCAGCAGCTCAACTAGCGGGAGGGCAGCTGGTGAGCAGTTCTTC. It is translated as CASSSTSGRAAGEQFF. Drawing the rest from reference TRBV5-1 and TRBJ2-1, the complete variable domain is KAGVTQTPRYLIKTRGQQVTLSCSPISGHRSVSWYQQTPGQGLQFLFEYFSETQRNKGNFPGRFSGRQFSNSRSEMNVSTLELGDSALYLCASSSTSGRAAGEQFFGPGTRLTVL.

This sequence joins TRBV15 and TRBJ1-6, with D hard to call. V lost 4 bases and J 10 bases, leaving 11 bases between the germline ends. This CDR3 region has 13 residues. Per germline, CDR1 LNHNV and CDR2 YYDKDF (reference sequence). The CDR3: CATSINLGSPLHF. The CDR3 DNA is TGTGCCACCAGCATTAACCTCGGGTCACCCCTCCACTTT.

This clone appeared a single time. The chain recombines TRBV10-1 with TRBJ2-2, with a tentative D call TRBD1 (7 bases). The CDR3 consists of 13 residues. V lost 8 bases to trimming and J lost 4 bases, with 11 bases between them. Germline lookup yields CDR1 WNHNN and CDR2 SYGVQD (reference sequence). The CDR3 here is CASAQGGTGELFF. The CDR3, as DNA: TGCGCCAGCGCCCAGGGGGGCACCGGGGAGCTGTTTTTT.

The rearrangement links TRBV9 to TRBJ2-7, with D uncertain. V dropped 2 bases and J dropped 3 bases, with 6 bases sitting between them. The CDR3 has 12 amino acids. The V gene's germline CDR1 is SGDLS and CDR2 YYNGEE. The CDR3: CASSVNHYEQYF. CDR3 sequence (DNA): TGTGCCAGCAGCGTCAATCACTACGAGCAGTACTTC.

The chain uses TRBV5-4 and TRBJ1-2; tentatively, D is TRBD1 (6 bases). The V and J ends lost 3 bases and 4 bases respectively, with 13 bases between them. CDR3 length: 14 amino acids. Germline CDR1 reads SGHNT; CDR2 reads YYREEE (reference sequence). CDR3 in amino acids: CASSYPTGLYGYTF. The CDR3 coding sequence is TGTGCCAGCAGCTATCCGACAGGTCTCTATGGCTACACCTTC.

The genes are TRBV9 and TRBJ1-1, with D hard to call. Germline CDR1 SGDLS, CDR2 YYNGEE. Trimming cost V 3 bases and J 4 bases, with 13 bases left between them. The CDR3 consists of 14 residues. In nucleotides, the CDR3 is TGTGCCAGCAGCGCCGGAGGCGGAGGCACTGAAGCTTTCTTT. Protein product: CASSAGGGGTEAFF.

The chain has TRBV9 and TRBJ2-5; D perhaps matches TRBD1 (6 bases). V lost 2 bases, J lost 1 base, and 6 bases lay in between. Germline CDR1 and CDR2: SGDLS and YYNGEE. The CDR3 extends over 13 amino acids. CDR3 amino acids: CASSVGAQETQYF. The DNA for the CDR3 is TGTGCCAGCAGCGTGGGGGCCCAAGAGACCCAGTACTTC. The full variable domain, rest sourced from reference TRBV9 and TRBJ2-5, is DSGVTQTPKHLITATGQRVTLRCSPRSGDLSVYWYQQSLDQGLQFLIQYYNGEERAKGNILERFSAQQFPDLHSELNLSSLELGDSALYFCASSVGAQETQYFGPGTRLLVL.

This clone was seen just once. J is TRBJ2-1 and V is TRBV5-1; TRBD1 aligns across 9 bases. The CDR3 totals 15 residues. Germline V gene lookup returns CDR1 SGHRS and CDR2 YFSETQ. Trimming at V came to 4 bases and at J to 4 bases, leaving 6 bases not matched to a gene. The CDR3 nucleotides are TGCGCCAGCAGCATGACCGGGACAGGGTACAATGAGCAGTTCTTC. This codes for CASSMTGTGYNEQFF.

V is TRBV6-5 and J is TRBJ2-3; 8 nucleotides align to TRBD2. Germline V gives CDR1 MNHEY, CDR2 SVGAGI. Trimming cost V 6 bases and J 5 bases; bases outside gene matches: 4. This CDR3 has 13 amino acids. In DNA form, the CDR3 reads TGTGCCAGCAGAGGTAGCGGGAAAGATACGCAGTATTTT. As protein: CASRGSGKDTQYF.

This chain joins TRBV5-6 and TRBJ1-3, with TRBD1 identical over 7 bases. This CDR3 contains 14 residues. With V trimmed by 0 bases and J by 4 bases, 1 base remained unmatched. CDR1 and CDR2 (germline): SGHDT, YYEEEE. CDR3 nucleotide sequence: TGTGCCAGCAGCTTGGGGACAGGAGGAAACACCATATATTTT. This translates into CASSLGTGGNTIYF.

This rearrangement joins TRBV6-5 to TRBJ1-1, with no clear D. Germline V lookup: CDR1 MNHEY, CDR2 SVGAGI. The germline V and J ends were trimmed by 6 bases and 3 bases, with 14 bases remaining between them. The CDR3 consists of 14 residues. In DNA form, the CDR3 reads TGTGCCAGCAGGAACCCGCCGGGAGACACTGAAGCTTTCTTT. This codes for CASRNPPGDTEAFF.

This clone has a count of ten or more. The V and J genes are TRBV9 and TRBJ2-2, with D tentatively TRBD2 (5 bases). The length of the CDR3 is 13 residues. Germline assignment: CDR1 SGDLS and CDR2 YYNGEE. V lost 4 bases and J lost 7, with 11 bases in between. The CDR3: CASSPFGDGELFF. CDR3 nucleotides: TGTGCCAGCAGCCCCTTCGGGGACGGGGAGCTGTTTTTT.

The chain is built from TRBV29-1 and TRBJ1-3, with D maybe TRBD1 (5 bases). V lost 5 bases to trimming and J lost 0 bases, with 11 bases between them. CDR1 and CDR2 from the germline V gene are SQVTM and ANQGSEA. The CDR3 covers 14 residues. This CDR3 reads CSVSKGASGNTIYF. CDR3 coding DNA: TGCAGCGTTTCGAAAGGGGCCTCTGGAAACACCATATATTTT.

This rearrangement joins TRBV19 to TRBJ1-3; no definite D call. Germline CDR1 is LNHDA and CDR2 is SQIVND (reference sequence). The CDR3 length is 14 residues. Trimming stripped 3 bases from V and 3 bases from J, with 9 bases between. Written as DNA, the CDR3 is TGTGCCAGTAGTATCTGGTTGAGTGGAAACACCATATATTTT. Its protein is CASSIWLSGNTIYF.

The CDR3 DNA reads as TGCGCCAGCAGCCACCTAGGGACAGCCTCTAACTATGGCTACACCTTC. It is translated as CASSHLGTASNYGYTF. This rearrangement joins TRBV4-1 to TRBJ1-2; 7 positions match TRBD1. This CDR3 comprises 16 residues. Germline V CDR1 and CDR2: MGHRA, YSYEKL. V was clipped by 3 bases and J by 0 bases; unmatched bases: 7.

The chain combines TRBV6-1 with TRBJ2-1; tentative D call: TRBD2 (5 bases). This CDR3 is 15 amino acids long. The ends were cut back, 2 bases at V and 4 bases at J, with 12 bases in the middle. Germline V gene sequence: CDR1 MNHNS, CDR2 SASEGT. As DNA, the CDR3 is TGTGCCAGCAGTGAAAGCGGCAGCCCTTACAATGAGCAGTTCTTC. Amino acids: CASSESGSPYNEQFF.

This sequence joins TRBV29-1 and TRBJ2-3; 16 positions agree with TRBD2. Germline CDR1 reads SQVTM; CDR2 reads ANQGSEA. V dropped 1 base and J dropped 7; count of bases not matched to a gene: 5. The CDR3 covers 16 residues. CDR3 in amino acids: CSVEGGTSGRVNTQYF. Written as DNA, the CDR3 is TGCAGCGTTGAAGGGGGGACTAGCGGGAGGGTAAATACGCAGTATTTT.

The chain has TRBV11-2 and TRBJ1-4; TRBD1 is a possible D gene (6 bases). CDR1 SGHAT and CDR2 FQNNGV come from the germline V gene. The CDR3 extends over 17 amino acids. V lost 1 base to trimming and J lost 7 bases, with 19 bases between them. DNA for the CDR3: TGTGCCAGCAGCTTAGTTTGGGGTTCGAGGGGGAGTGAAAAACTGTTTTTT. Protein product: CASSLVWGSRGSEKLFF. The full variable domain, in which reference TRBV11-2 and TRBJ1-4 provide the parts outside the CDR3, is EAGVAQSPRYKIIEKRQSVAFWCNPISGHATLYWYQQILGQGPKLLIQFQNNGVVDDSQLPKDRFSAERLKGVDSTLKIQPAKLEDSAVYLCASSLVWGSRGSEKLFFGSGTQLSVL.